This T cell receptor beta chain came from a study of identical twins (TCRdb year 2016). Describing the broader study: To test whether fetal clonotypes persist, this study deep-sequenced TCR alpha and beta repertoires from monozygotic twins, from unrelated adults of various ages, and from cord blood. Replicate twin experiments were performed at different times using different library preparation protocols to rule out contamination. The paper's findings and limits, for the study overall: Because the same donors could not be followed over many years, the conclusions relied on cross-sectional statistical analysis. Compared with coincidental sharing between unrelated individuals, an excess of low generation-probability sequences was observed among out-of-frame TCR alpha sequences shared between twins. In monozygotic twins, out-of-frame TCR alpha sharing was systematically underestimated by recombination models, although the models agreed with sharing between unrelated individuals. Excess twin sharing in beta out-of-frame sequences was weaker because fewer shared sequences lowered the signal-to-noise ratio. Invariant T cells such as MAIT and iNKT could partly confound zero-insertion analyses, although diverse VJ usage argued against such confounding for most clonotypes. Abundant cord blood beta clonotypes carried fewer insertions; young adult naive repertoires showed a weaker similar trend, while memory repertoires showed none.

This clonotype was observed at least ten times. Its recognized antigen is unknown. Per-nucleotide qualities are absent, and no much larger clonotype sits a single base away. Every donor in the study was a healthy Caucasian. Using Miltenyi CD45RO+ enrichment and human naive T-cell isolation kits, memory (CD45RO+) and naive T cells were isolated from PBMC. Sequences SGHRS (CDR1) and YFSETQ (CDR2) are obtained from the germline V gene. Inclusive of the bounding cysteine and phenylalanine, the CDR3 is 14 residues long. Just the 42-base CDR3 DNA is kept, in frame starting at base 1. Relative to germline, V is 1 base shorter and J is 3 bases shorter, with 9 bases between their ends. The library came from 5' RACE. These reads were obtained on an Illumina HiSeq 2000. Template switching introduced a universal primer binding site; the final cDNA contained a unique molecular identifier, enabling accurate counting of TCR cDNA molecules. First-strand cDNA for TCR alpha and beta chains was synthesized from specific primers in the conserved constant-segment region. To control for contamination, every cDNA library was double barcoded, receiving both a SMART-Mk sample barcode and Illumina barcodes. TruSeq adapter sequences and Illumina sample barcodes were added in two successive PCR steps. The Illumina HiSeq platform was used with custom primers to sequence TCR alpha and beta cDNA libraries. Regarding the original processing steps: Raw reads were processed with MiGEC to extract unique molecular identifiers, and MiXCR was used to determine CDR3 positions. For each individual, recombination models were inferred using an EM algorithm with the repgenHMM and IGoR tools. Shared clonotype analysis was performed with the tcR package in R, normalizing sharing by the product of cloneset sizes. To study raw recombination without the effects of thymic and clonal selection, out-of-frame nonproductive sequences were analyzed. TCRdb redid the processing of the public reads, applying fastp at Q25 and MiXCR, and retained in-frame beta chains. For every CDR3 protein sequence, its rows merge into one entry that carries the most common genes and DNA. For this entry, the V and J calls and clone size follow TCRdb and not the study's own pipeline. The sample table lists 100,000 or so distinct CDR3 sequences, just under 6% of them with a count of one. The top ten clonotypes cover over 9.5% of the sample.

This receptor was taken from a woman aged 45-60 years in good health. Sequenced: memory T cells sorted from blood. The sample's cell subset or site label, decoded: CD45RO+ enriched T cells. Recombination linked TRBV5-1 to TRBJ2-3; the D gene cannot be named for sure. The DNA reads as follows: TGCGCCAGCAGCTTGTCTACAACAACAGATACGCAGTATTTT. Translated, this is CASSLSTTTDTQYF.